The clone carrying this TCR beta chain has just one count. Trimming took 0 bases from V and 5 from J, leaving 7 bases between them. Germline V gene data show CDR1 as MNHNY and CDR2 as SVGAGI (reference sequence). The CDR3 is made up of 13 amino acids. The data were obtained in a study of blood T cell repertoires in COVID-19. Whole-study context: The United States, Italy and Spain supplied acute and convalescent COVID-19 samples. Nucleic acid was either cDNA or gDNA, and it came from T cells, B-cell-depleted T cells, or PBMCs.

Per the authors' pipeline: Researchers report that nucleated cell counts were estimated from reference gene primer amplification. Measured with immunoSEQ multiplex PCR; TCRdb has only the in-frame clones, and not every one. Clonal size and the V and J genes are those of that table, whereas D and trimming came from the DNA. The sample yields about 260,000 clones, more than 75% seen once. The material sequenced was peripheral blood. The chain combines TRBV6-6 with TRBJ1-2; D gene unclear. The clonotype comes from a woman aged 40 to 50 who had recovered from COVID-19. CDR3 bases: TGTGCCAGCAGTTACTCGAGAGAATATGGCTACACCTTC. Residues: CASSYSREYGYTF.